The TCR beta chain described here comes from a study of T cell changes during pregnancy in multiple sclerosis. The V segment lost 5 bases and the J segment 4 bases; nucleotides outside the gene matches: 2. The CDR3 length is 15 residues. Germline-derived CDR1 and CDR2 are SGHTA and FQGTGA. Here immunoSEQ multiplex PCR was the method, and the copy in TCRdb shows in-frame clones only, minus some. This sample has almost 95,000 clones; approximately 92% occur once, and the top ten carry over 1.5%. The TCR originated in a female donor with multiple sclerosis, enrolled in a pregnancy study. The chain combines TRBV7-3 with TRBJ2-1; 13 bases align to TRBD2. This sample comprised peripheral blood, obtained in the first trimester of pregnancy. DNA for the CDR3: TGTGCCAGCAGCGGGACTAGCGGGACGTACAATGAGCAGTTCTTC. Translation gives CASSGTSGTYNEQFF.